Listed below are T cell receptor beta chains from one sample, sequenced in a study of vaccination effects on CD4 cells after COVID-19. Repertoires were generated with immunoSEQ multiplex PCR, while TCRdb's copy carries only in-frame clones and drops some. Of about 20,000 clones in the sample, 65% to 85% were seen once. Their cognate antigens are unknown. Source: CD4+ T cells from PBMCs cultured with HCoV-NL63 spike peptides, taken before COVID-19 vaccination. These receptors were obtained from a human donor who received a COVID-19 vaccine. CDR3s include the opening cysteine and the closing phenylalanine or tryptophan. Fields, in order: CDR3 protein, CDR3 DNA, clone size, V gene, J gene, D gene. A D gene is named only where the DNA matches it firmly. Clone size is given for some rows only: seen once, a few or many times, or a class if the clone is expanded.

CDR3: CSALGAGGYTF
DNA: TGCAGTGCCTTAGGGGCCGGTGGCTACACCTTC
size: NA
V: TRBV20-1
J: TRBJ1-2
D: NA

CDR3: CASSPRDYGYTF
DNA: TGCGCCAGCAGCCCAAGGGACTATGGCTACACCTTC
size: NA
V: TRBV5-1
J: TRBJ1-2
D: NA

CDR3: CASSLFPPNMNTEAFF
DNA: TGTGCCAGCAGTTTATTCCCTCCCAACATGAACACTGAAGCTTTCTTT
size: NA
V: TRBV27
J: TRBJ1-1
D: NA

CDR3: CASSLWELAGGTGELFF
DNA: TGTGCCAGCAGTTTATGGGAGCTAGCGGGAGGTACCGGGGAGCTGTTTTTT
size: NA
V: TRBV27
J: TRBJ2-2
D: TRBD2

CDR3: CSASGSTNYGYTF
DNA: TGCAGTGCTAGTGGGAGCACTAACTATGGCTACACCTTC
size: few
V: TRBV20-1
J: TRBJ1-2
D: NA

CDR3: CASSQGEPIQPQHF
DNA: TGTGCCAGTAGCCAAGGGGAACCGATTCAGCCCCAGCATTTT
size: few
V: TRBV19
J: TRBJ1-5
D: NA

CDR3: CASRGGQGYGYTF
DNA: TGTGCCAGCAGGGGGGGACAGGGCTATGGCTACACCTTC
size: NA
V: TRBV27
J: TRBJ1-2
D: TRBD1

CDR3: CASSTQGGEQYF
DNA: TGTGCCAGTAGTACACAGGGAGGCGAGCAGTACTTC
size: NA
V: TRBV19
J: TRBJ2-7
D: NA

CDR3: CASSLGDTDTQYF
DNA: TGTGCCAGCAGTTTGGGTGACACAGATACGCAGTATTTT
size: NA
V: TRBV12-3/TRBV12-4
J: TRBJ2-3
D: NA

CDR3: CASSVAGEVAGELFF
DNA: TGTGCCAGCAGTGTCGCAGGGGAAGTGGCCGGGGAGCTGTTTTTT
size: NA
V: TRBV6-4
J: TRBJ2-2
D: NA

CDR3: CASSAGLEADTQYF
DNA: TGTGCCAGCAGTGCCGGACTAGAGGCAGATACGCAGTATTTT
size: medium-sized
V: TRBV6-4
J: TRBJ2-3
D: TRBD2

CDR3: CASSLDQGTNEKLFF
DNA: TGCGCCAGCAGCTTGGACCAGGGGACTAATGAAAAACTGTTTTTT
size: NA
V: TRBV5-1
J: TRBJ1-4
D: NA

CDR3: CASSGRQGNHNEQFF
DNA: TGTGCCAGTAGTGGCAGACAGGGTAACCACAATGAGCAGTTCTTC
size: NA
V: TRBV19
J: TRBJ2-1
D: TRBD1

CDR3: CASSLVLAGDAGETQYF
DNA: TGTGCCAGCAGCTTGGTACTAGCGGGAGATGCAGGAGAGACCCAGTACTTC
size: NA
V: TRBV5-4
J: TRBJ2-5
D: TRBD2

CDR3: CASSVVGSGITDTQYF
DNA: TGTGCCAGCAGCGTAGTGGGTAGCGGGATCACAGATACGCAGTATTTT
size: NA
V: TRBV9
J: TRBJ2-3
D: TRBD2

CDR3: CASSGWGNLYEQYF
DNA: TGTGCCAGCAGCGGCTGGGGTAACCTCTACGAGCAGTACTTC
size: once
V: TRBV5-4
J: TRBJ2-7
D: NA

CDR3: CASSPRLDKNTEAFF
DNA: TGTGCCAGCTCACCTCGGCTGGACAAAAACACTGAAGCTTTCTTT
size: NA
V: TRBV18
J: TRBJ1-1
D: NA

CDR3: CASRITGFREIAFF
DNA: TGTGCCAGCAGAATAACCGGGTTTCGGGAGATAGCTTTCTTT
size: NA
V: TRBV5-5
J: TRBJ1-1
D: NA

CDR3: CASSLRQGVSTEAFF
DNA: TGTGCCAGCAGCTTGCGGCAGGGGGTGAGTACTGAAGCTTTCTTT
size: NA
V: TRBV7-9
J: TRBJ1-1
D: TRBD1

CDR3: CASRPSGITYEQFF
DNA: TGCGCCAGCAGGCCTAGCGGGATCACCTATGAGCAGTTCTTC
size: once
V: TRBV4-1
J: TRBJ2-1
D: TRBD2

CDR3: CASSLVGGLGEKLFF
DNA: TGTGCCAGCAGTTTAGTGGGGGGCTTGGGGGAAAAACTGTTTTTT
size: few
V: TRBV27
J: TRBJ1-4
D: NA

CDR3: CSVRYRGRETQYF
DNA: TGCAGCGTTAGATACAGGGGGCGGGAGACCCAGTACTTC
size: NA
V: TRBV29-1
J: TRBJ2-5
D: TRBD1

CDR3: CASSPDGQWGYTF
DNA: TGTGCCAGCTCACCCGACGGACAGTGGGGCTACACCTTC
size: NA
V: TRBV18
J: TRBJ1-2
D: NA

CDR3: CASSLTSGTYEQYF
DNA: TGCGCCAGCAGCTTGACTAGCGGTACCTACGAGCAGTACTTC
size: NA
V: TRBV5-1
J: TRBJ2-7
D: TRBD2

CDR3: CASSLGGGRETQYF
DNA: TGTGCCAGCAGCTTAGGTGGGGGAAGGGAGACCCAGTACTTC
size: few
V: TRBV11-1
J: TRBJ2-5
D: NA

CDR3: CSVGLAGGVQETQYF
DNA: TGCAGCGTTGGACTAGCGGGAGGGGTCCAAGAGACCCAGTACTTC
size: NA
V: TRBV29-1
J: TRBJ2-5
D: TRBD2

CDR3: CSVPGYEQYF
DNA: TGCAGCGTTCCCGGGTACGAGCAGTACTTC
size: NA
V: TRBV29-1
J: TRBJ2-7
D: NA

CDR3: CASSEGTGIYEQYF
DNA: TGTGCCAGCAGTGAAGGGACAGGGATCTACGAGCAGTACTTC
size: NA
V: TRBV2
J: TRBJ2-7
D: TRBD1